Listed here are 22 T cell receptor beta chains from one sample, sequenced in a study of T cells in localized non-small cell lung cancer. Measured with immunoSEQ multiplex PCR; TCRdb has only the in-frame clones, and not every one. The sample shows about 74,000 clones, about 81% of them seen only once. Sequenced material: peripheral blood, taken before any cancer treatment. The receptor set was obtained from a female donor at least 60 years old with stage I lung adenocarcinoma.

The chain carries TRBV19 and TRBJ1-1, with a weak D call TRBD1 (5 bases). CDR1 and CDR2 from the germline V gene are LNHDA and SQIVND (reference sequence). Trimming pared 6 bases from V and 0 bases from J, leaving 17 bases between. The CDR3 consists of 16 residues. CDR3 coding DNA: TGTGCCAGTAGCTCACCCCGGACATCCTTGAACACTGAAGCTTTCTTT. It specifies CASSSPRTSLNTEAFF.

The V and J genes are TRBV5-1 and TRBJ1-1, with TRBD1 matching over 9 bases. V shed 4 bases and J 2 bases; nucleotides not matched to a gene: 6. The germline CDR1 and CDR2 sequences are SGHRS and YFSETQ. The CDR3 has 15 residues. The CDR3 nucleotides read TGCGCCAGCAGCCCCAGGACAGGGGATAACACTGAAGCTTTCTTT. Protein product: CASSPRTGDNTEAFF.

This rearrangement joins TRBV19 to TRBJ1-2; D is perhaps TRBD1 (5 bases). Between the trimmed V and J ends, which lost 0 bases and 2 bases, there was a span of 16 bases. This CDR3 comprises 17 residues. Germline V gene data show CDR1 as LNHDA and CDR2 as SQIVND (reference sequence). The CDR3 DNA follows: TGTGCCAGTAGTATAGATCCAGACAGTACGTCAAACTATGGCTACACCTTC. It encodes CASSIDPDSTSNYGYTF.

This chain connects TRBV18 to TRBJ2-3; D is unresolved. The V end was cut by 1 base, the J end by 5 bases, with 1 base between. Per germline, CDR1 KGHSH and CDR2 LQKENI. The CDR3 is 11 amino acids. Here the CDR3 DNA reads TGTGCCAGCTCACCACAAGATACGCAGTATTTT. Translation gives CASSPQDTQYF.

The V and J genes are TRBV5-4 and TRBJ2-2; TRBD1 agrees at 11 bases. Trimming took 4 bases from V and 7 from J; bases not matched to a gene: 6. The germline gives CDR1 SGHNT, CDR2 YYREEE (reference sequence). The CDR3 consists of 15 residues. The CDR3 region is CASSRDRGNNGELFF. The CDR3 DNA sequence: TGTGCCAGCAGCCGGGACAGGGGGAATAACGGGGAGCTGTTTTTT.

V usage is TRBV6-5 and J usage is TRBJ1-1; no reliable D call. Per germline, CDR1 MNHEY and CDR2 SVGAGI. V dropped 6 bases and J dropped 1 base, with 6 bases sitting between them. The CDR3 extends over 12 amino acids. CDR3 coding DNA: TGTGCCAGCAGCAATAGGAACACTGAAGCTTTCTTT. This encodes CASSNRNTEAFF.

This sequence joins TRBV7-2 and TRBJ1-4; 10 positions match TRBD1. The CDR3 length is 15 residues. V dropped 1 base and J dropped 6; count of bases not matched to a gene: 2. CDR1 and CDR2 from the germline V gene are SGHTA and FQGNSA. The CDR3 bases are TGTGCCAGCAGCTTAGAGGGACAGGGGTATGAAAAACTGTTTTTT. Its protein product is CASSLEGQGYEKLFF.

This chain uses TRBV5-1 with TRBJ2-3, with D perhaps matching TRBD1 (6 bases). The CDR3 extends over 17 amino acids. The V gene's germline CDR1 is SGHRS and CDR2 YFSETQ. Deletions cut 0 bases from V and 0 bases from J, with 14 bases between. The CDR3 DNA sequence: TGCGCCAGCAGCTTGGTTAGACAGGACTCTAGCACAGATACGCAGTATTTT. Translating it yields CASSLVRQDSSTDTQYF.

The rearrangement links TRBV27 to TRBJ2-5; 9 nucleotides agree with TRBD2. J was trimmed by 0 bases and V by 6 bases; bases with no gene match: 5. The V gene's germline CDR1 is MNHEY and CDR2 SMNVEV (reference sequence). This CDR3 region has 15 residues. The DNA for the CDR3 is TGTGCCAGCAGGCCCAGACTAGCGGACCAAGAGACCCAGTACTTC. Its translation: CASRPRLADQETQYF.

This chain joins TRBV29-1 and TRBJ2-7; a possible D gene is TRBD2 (5 bases). This CDR3 has 13 residues. The germline V gene has CDR1 SQVTM and CDR2 ANQGSEA. The V end was cut by 4 bases, the J end by 4 bases, with 14 bases between. DNA of the CDR3: TGCAGCGTTGTTGGGGAGATTTCTTACGAGCAGTACTTC. Its protein product is CSVVGEISYEQYF.

The CDR3 nucleotides read TGTGCCAGCAGCTTGGCCGGACCGGGGACAAGCTATGGCTACACCTTC. Its protein product is CASSLAGPGTSYGYTF. The chain couples TRBV5-5 to TRBJ1-2, with D perhaps matching TRBD1 (6 bases). The CDR3 loop spans 16 amino acids. Germline loops: CDR1 SGHKS, CDR2 YYEKEE (reference sequence). V shed 0 bases and J shed 4 bases, with 16 bases lying between them.

CDR3 sequence (DNA): TGTGCCAGTAGTACCCGGGACAGGGGGGTCAACGAGCAGTACTTC. It translates to CASSTRDRGVNEQYF. This chain joins TRBV19 and TRBJ2-7; 11 positions agree with TRBD1. V was pared by 4 bases and J by 5 bases, with 7 bases of the junction left unmatched. Per germline, CDR1 LNHDA and CDR2 SQIVND (reference sequence). This CDR3 is 15 amino acids long.

The rearrangement links TRBV4-1 to TRBJ2-5; possible D gene TRBD1, 5 bases. Per the germline V gene, CDR1 is MGHRA and CDR2 is YSYEKL. Trimming cost V 2 bases and J 4 bases, with 14 bases left between them. This CDR3 has 15 residues. DNA for the CDR3: TGCGCCAGCAGCCAATTTTTTCGGCAGGGAGAGACCCAGTACTTC. It specifies CASSQFFRQGETQYF.

The chain carries TRBV11-2 and TRBJ1-1; TRBD1 matches 9 bases. The junction had 8 bases not matched to a gene; V was cut back by 7 bases and J by 2 bases. The CDR3 loop spans 15 amino acids. Per the germline V gene, CDR1 is SGHAT and CDR2 is FQNNGV. The CDR3 DNA sequence: TGTGCCAGCACCCGAAGACAGGGGGTAAACACTGAAGCTTTCTTT. Its protein is CASTRRQGVNTEAFF. Complete variable domain (other parts from reference TRBV11-2 and TRBJ1-1): EAGVAQSPRYKIIEKRQSVAFWCNPISGHATLYWYQQILGQGPKLLIQFQNNGVVDDSQLPKDRFSAERLKGVDSTLKIQPAKLEDSAVYLCASTRRQGVNTEAFFGQGTRLTVV.

The V call is TRBV7-9, the J call TRBJ2-7; D gene uncertain. Between the trimmed V and J ends, which lost 5 bases and 4 bases, there was a span of 6 bases. The CDR3 length is 11 residues. Germline CDR1 is SEHNR and CDR2 is FQNEAQ (reference sequence). In DNA, the CDR3 is TGTGCCAGCAGCCTATATTACGAGCAGTACTTC. As protein: CASSLYYEQYF.

The J gene is TRBJ2-2, the V gene TRBV9; 7 bases fit TRBD1. CDR1 and CDR2 from the germline V gene are SGDLS and YYNGEE. The CDR3 is made up of 15 amino acids. The junction had 9 bases not matched to a gene; V was cut back by 5 bases and J by 5 bases. The CDR3 loop is CASSTRDRRTGELFF. The CDR3 DNA is TGTGCCAGCAGTACCCGGGACAGAAGGACCGGGGAGCTGTTTTTT. Combining the CDR3 with reference TRBV9 and TRBJ2-2 gives the whole variable domain DSGVTQTPKHLITATGQRVTLRCSPRSGDLSVYWYQQSLDQGLQFLIQYYNGEERAKGNILERFSAQQFPDLHSELNLSSLELGDSALYFCASSTRDRRTGELFFGEGSRLTVL.

V gene TRBV10-3 combines with J gene TRBJ2-7; 14 bases match TRBD2. The trim removed 6 bases at V and 5 bases at J, leaving 3 bases unmatched. This CDR3 is 14 amino acids long. Per the germline V gene, CDR1 is ENHRY and CDR2 is SYGVKD. The CDR3 DNA reads as TGTGCCATCAGATCGACTAGCGGGGGGGACGAGCAGTACTTC. Translation: CAIRSTSGGDEQYF.

The chain uses TRBV4-1 and TRBJ2-1; TRBD2 agrees at 12 bases. Per germline, CDR1 MGHRA and CDR2 YSYEKL. V lost 0 bases to trimming and J lost 2 bases; unmatched junction nucleotides: 2. CDR3 length: 17 residues. The CDR3 loop is CASSQETSGSPYNEQFF. CDR3 nucleotide sequence: TGCGCCAGCAGCCAAGAGACTAGCGGGAGCCCCTACAATGAGCAGTTCTTC.

A few counts support this clone. This rearrangement joins TRBV5-1 to TRBJ2-1; weak D call: TRBD1 (6 bases). V was clipped by 2 bases and J by 7 bases, with 10 bases between them. The length of the CDR3 is 13 residues. Germline-derived CDR1 and CDR2 are SGHRS and YFSETQ. The CDR3 sequence: CASSFTTGNEQFF. CDR3 nucleotides: TGCGCCAGCAGCTTCACGACAGGTAATGAGCAGTTCTTC.

The DNA of the CDR3 is TGTGCCAGCGTGGACAGCCCATATAGCAATCAGCCCCAGCATTTT. Its protein is CASVDSPYSNQPQHF. The rearrangement joins TRBV6-6 to TRBJ1-5, with D possibly TRBD1 on 6 matching bases. The germline V gene encodes CDR1 MNHNY and CDR2 SVGAGI (reference sequence). The CDR3 length is 15 residues. Trimming left V 8 bases short and J 0 bases short, with 14 bases between.

Of note for this clone: The sample carries other DNA sequences with the same CDR3. J is TRBJ1-1 and V is TRBV19; no clear D. The CDR3 is 13 amino acids. V lost 3 bases and J 0 bases, leaving 5 bases between the germline ends. Germline CDR1 and CDR2: LNHDA and SQIVND (reference sequence). Here the CDR3 DNA reads TGTGCCAGTAGTATTTTGGTGAACACTGAAGCTTTCTTT. This codes for CASSILVNTEAFF.

This clone was counted a few times. V gene TRBV28 combines with J gene TRBJ2-6; 8 nucleotides line up with TRBD1. CDR3 length: 19 residues. V gave up 1 base and J gave up 4 bases; unmatched junction bases: 12. The germline V gene encodes CDR1 MDHEN and CDR2 SYDVKM. This chain's CDR3 is CASSLLGRGRRAGANVLTF. The CDR3 DNA follows: TGTGCCAGCAGTTTATTGGGCAGGGGGCGGCGAGCCGGGGCCAACGTCCTGACTTTC. Supplemented by reference TRBV28 and TRBJ2-6, the full variable domain reads DVKVTQSSRYLVKRTGEKVFLECVQDMDHENMFWYRQDPGLGLRLIYFSYDVKMKEKGDIPEGYSVSREKKERFSLILESASTNQTSMYLCASSLLGRGRRAGANVLTFGAGSRLTVL.